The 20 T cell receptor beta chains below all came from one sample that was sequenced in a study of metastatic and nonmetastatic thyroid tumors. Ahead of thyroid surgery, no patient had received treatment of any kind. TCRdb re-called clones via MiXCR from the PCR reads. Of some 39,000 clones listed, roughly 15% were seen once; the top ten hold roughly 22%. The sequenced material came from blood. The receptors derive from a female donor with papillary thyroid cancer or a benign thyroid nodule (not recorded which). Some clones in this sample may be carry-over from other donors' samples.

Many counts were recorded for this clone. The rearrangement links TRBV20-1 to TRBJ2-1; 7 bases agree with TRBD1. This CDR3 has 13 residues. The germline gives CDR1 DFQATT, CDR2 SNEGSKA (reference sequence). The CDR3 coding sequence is TGCAGCATCCGGGACAGTCCATACAATGAGCAGTTCTTC. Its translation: CSIRDSPYNEQFF.

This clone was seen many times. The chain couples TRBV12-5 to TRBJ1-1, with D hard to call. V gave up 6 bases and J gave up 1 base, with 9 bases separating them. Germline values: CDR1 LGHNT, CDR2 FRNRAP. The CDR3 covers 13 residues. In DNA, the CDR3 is TGTGCTAGTGGCCAGATCCCGAACACTGAAGCTTTCTTT. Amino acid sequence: CASGQIPNTEAFF.

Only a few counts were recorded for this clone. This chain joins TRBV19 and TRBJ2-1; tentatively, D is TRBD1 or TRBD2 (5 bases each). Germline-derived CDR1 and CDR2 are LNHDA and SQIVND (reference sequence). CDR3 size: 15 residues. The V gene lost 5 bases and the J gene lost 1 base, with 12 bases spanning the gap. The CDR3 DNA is TGTGCCAGTAGTCGAGGGACGGGTTCCTACAATGAGCAGTTCTTC. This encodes CASSRGTGSYNEQFF.

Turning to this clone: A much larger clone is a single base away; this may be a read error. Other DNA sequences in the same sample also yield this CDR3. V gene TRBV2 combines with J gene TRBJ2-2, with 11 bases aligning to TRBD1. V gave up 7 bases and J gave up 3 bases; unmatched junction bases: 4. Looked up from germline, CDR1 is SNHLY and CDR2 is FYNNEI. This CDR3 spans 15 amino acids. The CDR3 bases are TGTGCCAGCAATGAGGGACAGGGGGACACCGGGGAGCTGTTTTTT. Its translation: CASNEGQGDTGELFF.

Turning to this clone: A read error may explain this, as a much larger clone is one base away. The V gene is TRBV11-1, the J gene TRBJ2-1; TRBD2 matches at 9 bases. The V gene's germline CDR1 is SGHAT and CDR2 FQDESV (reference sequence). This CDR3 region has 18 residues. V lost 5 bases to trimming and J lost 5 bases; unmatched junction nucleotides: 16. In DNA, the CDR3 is TGTGCCAGCAGCCCCAGAGGACCAGCGGGAGGCGAGAACAATGAGCAGTTCTTC. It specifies CASSPRGPAGGENNEQFF.

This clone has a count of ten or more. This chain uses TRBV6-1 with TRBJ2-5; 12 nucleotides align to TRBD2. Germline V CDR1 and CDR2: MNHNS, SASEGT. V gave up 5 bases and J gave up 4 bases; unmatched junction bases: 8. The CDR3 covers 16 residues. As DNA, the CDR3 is TGTGCCAGCAGTTCGTGGCTAGCGGGGGGGCGAGAGACCCAGTACTTC. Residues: CASSSWLAGGRETQYF.

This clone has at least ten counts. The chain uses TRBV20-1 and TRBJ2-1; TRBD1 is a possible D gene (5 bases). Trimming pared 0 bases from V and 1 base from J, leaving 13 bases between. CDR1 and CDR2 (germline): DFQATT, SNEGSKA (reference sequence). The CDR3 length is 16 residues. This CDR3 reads CSARDSRTRSYNEQFF. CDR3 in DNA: TGCAGTGCTAGAGATTCCCGGACAAGGTCCTACAATGAGCAGTTCTTC.

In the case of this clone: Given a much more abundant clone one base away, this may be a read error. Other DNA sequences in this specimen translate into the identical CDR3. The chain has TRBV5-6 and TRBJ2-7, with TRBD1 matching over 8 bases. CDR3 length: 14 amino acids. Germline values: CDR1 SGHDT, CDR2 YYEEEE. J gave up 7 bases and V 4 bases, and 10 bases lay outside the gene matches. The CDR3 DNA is TGTGCCAGCAGCCCGGGGACAGGTGGCCGGGAGCAGTACTTC. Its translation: CASSPGTGGREQYF. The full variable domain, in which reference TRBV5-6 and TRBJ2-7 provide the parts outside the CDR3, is DAGVTQSPTHLIKTRGQQVTLRCSPKSGHDTVSWYQQALGQGPQFIFQYYEEEERQRGNFPDRFSGHQFPNYSSELNVNALLLGDSALYLCASSPGTGGREQYFGPGTRLTVT.

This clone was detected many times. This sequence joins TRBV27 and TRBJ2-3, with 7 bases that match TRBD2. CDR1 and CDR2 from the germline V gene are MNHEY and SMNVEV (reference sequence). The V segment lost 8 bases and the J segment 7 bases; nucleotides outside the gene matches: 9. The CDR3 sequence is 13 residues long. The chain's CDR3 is CASEPGGRHTQYF. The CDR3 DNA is TGTGCCAGCGAGCCGGGCGGGAGACATACGCAGTATTTT.

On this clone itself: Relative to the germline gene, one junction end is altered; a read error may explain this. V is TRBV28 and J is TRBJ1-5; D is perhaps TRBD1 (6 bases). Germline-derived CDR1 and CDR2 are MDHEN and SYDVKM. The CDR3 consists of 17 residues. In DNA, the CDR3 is TGTGCCAGCATTTTACCTATACAGGGTTATAGCAATCAGCCCCAGCATTTT. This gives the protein CASILPIQGYSNQPQHF.

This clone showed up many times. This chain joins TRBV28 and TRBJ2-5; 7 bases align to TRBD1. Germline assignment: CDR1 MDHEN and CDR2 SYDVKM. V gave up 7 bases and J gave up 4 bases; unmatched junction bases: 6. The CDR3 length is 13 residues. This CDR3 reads CASTDRVRETQYF. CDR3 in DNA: TGTGCCAGCACAGACAGGGTACGAGAGACCCAGTACTTC. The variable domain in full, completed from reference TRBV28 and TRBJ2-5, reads DVKVTQSSRYLVKRTGEKVFLECVQDMDHENMFWYRQDPGLGLRLIYFSYDVKMKEKGDIPEGYSVSREKKERFSLILESASTNQTSMYLCASTDRVRETQYFGPGTRLLVL.

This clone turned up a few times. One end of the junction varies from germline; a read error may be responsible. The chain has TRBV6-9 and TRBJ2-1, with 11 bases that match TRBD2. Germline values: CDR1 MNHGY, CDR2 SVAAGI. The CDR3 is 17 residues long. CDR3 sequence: CASSTGTSGAFGDEQFF. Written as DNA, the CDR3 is TGCGCCAGCAGTACCGGGACTAGCGGTGCCTTCGGGGATGAGCAGTTCTTC.

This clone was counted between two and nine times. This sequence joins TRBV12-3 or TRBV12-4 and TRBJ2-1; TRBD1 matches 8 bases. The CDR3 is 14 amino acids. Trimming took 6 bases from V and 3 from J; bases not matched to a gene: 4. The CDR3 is CASRETGVYNEQFF. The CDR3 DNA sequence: TGTGCCAGCAGAGAGACAGGGGTCTACAATGAGCAGTTCTTC.

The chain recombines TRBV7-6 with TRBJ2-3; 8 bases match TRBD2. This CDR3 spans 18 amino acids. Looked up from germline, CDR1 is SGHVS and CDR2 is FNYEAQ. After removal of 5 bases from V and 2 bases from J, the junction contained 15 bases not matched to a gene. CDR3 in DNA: TGTGCCAGCAGCCCGCGCCCGGGTAGCGGGGCCTCCACAGATACGCAGTATTTT. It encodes CASSPRPGSGASTDTQYF.

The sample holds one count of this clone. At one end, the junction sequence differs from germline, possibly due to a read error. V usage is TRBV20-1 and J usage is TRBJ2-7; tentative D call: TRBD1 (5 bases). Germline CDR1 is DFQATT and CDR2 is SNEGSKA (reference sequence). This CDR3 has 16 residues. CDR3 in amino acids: CSARVPGRPSSYDQYF. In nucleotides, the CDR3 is TGCAGTGCTAGAGTGCCAGGGCGCCCGAGCTCCTACGATCAGTACTTC.

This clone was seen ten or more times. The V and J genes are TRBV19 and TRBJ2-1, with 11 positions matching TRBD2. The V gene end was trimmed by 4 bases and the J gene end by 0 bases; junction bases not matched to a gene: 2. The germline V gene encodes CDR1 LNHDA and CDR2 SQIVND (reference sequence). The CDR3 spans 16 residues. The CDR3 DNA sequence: TGTGCCAGTAGTAAAACTAGCGGGAGCTCCTACAATGAGCAGTTCTTC. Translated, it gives CASSKTSGSSYNEQFF. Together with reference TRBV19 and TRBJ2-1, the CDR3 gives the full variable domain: DGGITQSPKYLFRKEGQNVTLSCEQNLNHDAMYWYRQDPGQGLRLIYYSQIVNDFQKGDIAEGYSVSREKKESFPLTVTSAQKNPTAFYLCASSKTSGSSYNEQFFGPGTRLTVL.

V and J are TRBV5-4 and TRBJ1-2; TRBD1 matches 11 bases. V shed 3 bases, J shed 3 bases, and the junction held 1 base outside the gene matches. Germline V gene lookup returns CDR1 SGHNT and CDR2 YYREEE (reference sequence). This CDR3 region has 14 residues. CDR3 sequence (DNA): TGTGCCAGCAGCTGGGACAGGGGGTACTATGGCTACACCTTC. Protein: CASSWDRGYYGYTF.

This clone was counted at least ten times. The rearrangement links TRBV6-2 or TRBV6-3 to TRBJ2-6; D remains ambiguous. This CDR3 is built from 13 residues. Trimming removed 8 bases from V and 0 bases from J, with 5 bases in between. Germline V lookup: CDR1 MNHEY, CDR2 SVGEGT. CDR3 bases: TGTGCCAGCCGGGCCTCTGGGGCCAACGTCCTGACTTTC. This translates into CASRASGANVLTF.

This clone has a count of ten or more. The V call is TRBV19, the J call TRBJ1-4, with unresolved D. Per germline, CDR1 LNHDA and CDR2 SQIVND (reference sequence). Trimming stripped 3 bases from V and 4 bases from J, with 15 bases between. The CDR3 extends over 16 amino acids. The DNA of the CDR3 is TGTGCCAGTAGTATCCCACCGGGCAGATATAATGAAAAACTGTTTTTT. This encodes CASSIPPGRYNEKLFF.

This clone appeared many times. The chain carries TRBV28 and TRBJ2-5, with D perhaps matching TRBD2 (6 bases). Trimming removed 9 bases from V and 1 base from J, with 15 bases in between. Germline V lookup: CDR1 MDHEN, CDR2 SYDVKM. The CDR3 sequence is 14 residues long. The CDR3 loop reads CASGTPGLQETQYF. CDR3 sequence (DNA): TGTGCCAGTGGGACCCCGGGACTCCAAGAGACCCAGTACTTC.